One and the same sample provided the 20 T cell receptor beta chains below, sequenced in a study of cytotoxic CD8 clonotypes in ibrutinib-treated CLL. Libraries were prepared by immunoSEQ multiplex PCR; TCRdb keeps only in-frame clonotypes and omits some of them. In the table there are 150,000 to 200,000 clones, 70% to 90% of which are singletons. The sequenced sample was PBMCs, obtained at disease progression, from a patient treated with ibrutinib. The receptors were sampled from a human donor with chronic lymphocytic leukemia.

The chain couples TRBV29-1 to TRBJ2-7; 10 bases map to TRBD1. V shed 0 bases and J 4 bases; nucleotides not matched to a gene: 6. CDR3 length equals 15 residues. Germline V gene data show CDR1 as SQVTM and CDR2 as ANQGSEA. The CDR3 region has the DNA TGCAGCGTTGAAGATCGGGACAGGGGCCTTTACGAGCAGTACTTC. Translation: CSVEDRDRGLYEQYF.

V is TRBV4-1 and J is TRBJ2-6; TRBD1 matches at 8 bases. The CDR3 is 17 residues long. V lost 4 bases, J lost 0 bases, and 5 bases stayed unmatched. Germline V gene lookup returns CDR1 MGHRA and CDR2 YSYEKL. This CDR3 reads CASSPTGVASGANVLTF. The CDR3 coding sequence is TGCGCCAGCAGCCCGACAGGGGTTGCCTCTGGGGCCAACGTCCTGACTTTC.

The gene calls are TRBV28 and TRBJ1-2; 9 bases agree with TRBD1. The V and J ends lost 5 bases and 5 bases, in that order; junction bases with no gene match: 12. CDR1 is MDHEN, CDR2 SYDVKM, per germline. The CDR3 spans 16 residues. CDR3 coding DNA: TGTGCCAGCAGTGACCGGGACAGGGTCTTGTCTTATGGCTACACCTTC. Translating it yields CASSDRDRVLSYGYTF.

The CDR3: CASGGGQGNEQFF. CDR3 in DNA: TGTGCCAGCGGGGGGGGACAGGGCAATGAGCAGTTCTTC. The rearrangement joins TRBV28 to TRBJ2-1; 9 bases align to TRBD1. The ends lost 8 bases at V and 6 bases at J; junction bases unmatched: 5. CDR3 length equals 13 residues. Germline-derived CDR1 and CDR2 are MDHEN and SYDVKM.

The chain links TRBV5-6 to TRBJ1-4; a weak D match, TRBD1 (6 bases). Germline values: CDR1 SGHDT, CDR2 YYEEEE. The germline V and J ends were trimmed by 1 base and 0 bases, with 10 bases remaining between them. The length of the CDR3 is 16 residues. As DNA, the CDR3 is TGTGCCAGCAGCTTGACAGGGATCGCAACTAATGAAAAACTGTTTTTT. This sequence encodes CASSLTGIATNEKLFF.

This clone was detected only a few times. This rearrangement joins TRBV14 to TRBJ2-1; 7 bases are a match to TRBD2. The length of the CDR3 is 15 residues. The V segment lost 4 bases and the J segment 2 bases; nucleotides outside the gene matches: 5. Germline assignment: CDR1 SGHDN and CDR2 FVKESK. The CDR3 DNA reads as TGTGCCAGCAGCCTGCGGGAGCGCCCCTACAATGAGCAGTTCTTC. Translating gives CASSLRERPYNEQFF.

The chain is built from TRBV29-1 and TRBJ1-2; 9 bases match TRBD1. The germline V gene has CDR1 SQVTM and CDR2 ANQGSEA. This CDR3 has 13 amino acids. V was pared by 0 bases and J by 7 bases, with 3 bases of the junction left unmatched. The CDR3 here is CSVEELDRGGYTF. The CDR3, as DNA: TGCAGCGTTGAAGAACTGGACAGGGGTGGCTACACCTTC.

V and J are TRBV7-2 and TRBJ2-5, with D maybe TRBD1 (5 bases). Trimming cost V 1 base and J 2 bases, with 11 bases left between them. The CDR3 loop spans 15 amino acids. Germline V lookup: CDR1 SGHTA, CDR2 FQGNSA. In DNA, the CDR3 is TGTGCCAGCAGCTTAGGTGGGGCCACACAAGAGACCCAGTACTTC. Its protein is CASSLGGATQETQYF.

This chain uses TRBV28 with TRBJ2-3, with 15 bases fitting TRBD2. CDR1 and CDR2 (germline): MDHEN, SYDVKM. V shed 6 bases and J 0 bases; nucleotides not matched to a gene: 7. This CDR3 contains 18 residues. The CDR3 DNA reads TGTGCCAGCAGAATGGGGACTAGCGGGAGGCCAAGCACAGATACGCAGTATTTT. Protein sequence: CASRMGTSGRPSTDTQYF.

The V call is TRBV27, the J call TRBJ2-7; perhaps D is TRBD1 or TRBD2 (5 bases each). There are 15 residues in the CDR3. V lost 1 base and J lost 2, with 12 bases in between. Germline CDR1 and CDR2: MNHEY and SMNVEV (reference sequence). CDR3 in amino acids: CASSLWQGEAYEQYF. CDR3 nucleotide sequence: TGTGCCAGCAGTTTATGGCAGGGAGAAGCCTACGAGCAGTACTTC.

This clone was seen only once. This rearrangement joins TRBV5-5 to TRBJ1-1; no firm D call. V was cut by 4 bases and J by 5 bases, with 15 bases left in between. Germline lookup yields CDR1 SGHKS and CDR2 YYEKEE (reference sequence). The length of the CDR3 is 14 residues. This chain's CDR3 is CASSPLLSLTEAFF. CDR3 DNA sequence: TGTGCCAGCAGCCCACTACTAAGCTTGACTGAAGCTTTCTTT.

The J gene is TRBJ2-1, the V gene TRBV27; D might be TRBD1 or TRBD2, each matching 5 bases. The V gene lost 5 bases and the J gene lost 4 bases, with 9 bases spanning the gap. This CDR3 region has 13 residues. Germline V gene data show CDR1 as MNHEY and CDR2 as SMNVEV (reference sequence). Here the CDR3 DNA reads TGTGCCAGCAGTCCAGGGACGTACAATGAGCAGTTCTTC. Amino acid sequence: CASSPGTYNEQFF.

The sample holds a few counts of this clone. The chain uses TRBV2 and TRBJ1-1; D is possibly TRBD1 (6 bases). The V gene's germline CDR1 is SNHLY and CDR2 FYNNEI. The length of the CDR3 is 12 residues. Trimming left V 1 base short and J 11 bases short, with 11 bases between. This CDR3 reads CASSEGGARAFF. As DNA, the CDR3 is TGTGCCAGCAGTGAAGGGGGGGCCAGGGCTTTCTTT.

This chain connects TRBV7-2 to TRBJ2-4, with D tentatively TRBD1 (7 bases). The germline V gene encodes CDR1 SGHTA and CDR2 FQGNSA. The CDR3 runs to 17 residues. V lost 5 bases and J 2 bases, leaving 19 bases between the germline ends. CDR3 nucleotide sequence: TGTGCCAGCAGCACCGGAGGAGGGGGCTGGACCAAAAACATTCAGTACTTC. This translates into CASSTGGGGWTKNIQYF.

This sequence joins TRBV19 and TRBJ2-6; D gene unclear. Germline V gene data show CDR1 as LNHDA and CDR2 as SQIVND (reference sequence). The CDR3 loop spans 15 amino acids. Trimming took off 3 bases at V and 2 bases at J, with 8 bases between the two ends. CDR3 amino acids: CASSMGGAGANVLTF. Written as DNA, the CDR3 is TGTGCCAGTAGTATGGGTGGGGCTGGGGCCAACGTCCTGACTTTC.

This sequence joins TRBV4-2 and TRBJ1-2; 10 positions agree with TRBD1. Trimming at V came to 1 base and at J to 8 bases, leaving 7 bases not matched to a gene. CDR1 is LGHNA, CDR2 YNFKEQ, per germline. The CDR3 runs 15 residues. This CDR3 is CASSQVGQGKTGYTF. As DNA, the CDR3 is TGTGCCAGCAGCCAAGTGGGACAGGGGAAGACCGGCTACACCTTC.

The chain employs TRBV5-1 and TRBJ2-4; TRBD1 matches at 7 bases. CDR1 and CDR2 (germline): SGHRS, YFSETQ. CDR3 length: 14 residues. J lost 3 bases, V lost 3 bases, and 3 bases had no gene match. CDR3 region: CASSYTGDKNIQYF. The CDR3 region has the DNA TGCGCCAGCAGCTATACAGGGGACAAAAACATTCAGTACTTC. The full variable domain, completed using reference TRBV5-1 and TRBJ2-4, is KAGVTQTPRYLIKTRGQQVTLSCSPISGHRSVSWYQQTPGQGLQFLFEYFSETQRNKGNFPGRFSGRQFSNSRSEMNVSTLELGDSALYLCASSYTGDKNIQYFGAGTRLSVL.

The chain is built from TRBV29-1 and TRBJ2-1; D is perhaps TRBD1 or TRBD2 (6 bases each). V was cut by 7 bases and J by 4 bases, with 17 bases left in between. Germline CDR1 is SQVTM and CDR2 is ANQGSEA. The length of the CDR3 is 14 residues. CDR3 sequence reads: CSATRGAGYNEQFF. The CDR3 DNA reads TGCAGCGCAACTAGGGGGGCGGGTTACAATGAGCAGTTCTTC.

This clone came up once. The chain employs TRBV5-4 and TRBJ2-2; TRBD2 matches at 12 bases. The germline V gene encodes CDR1 SGHNT and CDR2 YYREEE (reference sequence). Losses at the gene ends were 3 bases for V and 8 bases for J; bases not matched to a gene: 8. CDR3 size: 16 residues. The CDR3 reads CASSSGLAGSRGELFF. In nucleotides, the CDR3 is TGTGCCAGCAGCTCAGGACTAGCGGGGTCCAGGGGGGAGCTGTTTTTT. The complete variable domain, with remaining parts taken from reference TRBV5-4 and TRBJ2-2, reads ETGVTQSPTHLIKTRGQQVTLRCSSQSGHNTVSWYQQALGQGPQFIFQYYREEENGRGNFPPRFSGLQFPNYSSELNVNALELDDSALYLCASSSGLAGSRGELFFGEGSRLTVL.

V usage is TRBV6-1 and J usage is TRBJ2-7, with 11 bases matching TRBD2. The CDR3 has 15 residues. J lost 3 bases, V lost 10 bases, and 11 bases had no gene match. CDR1 is MNHNS and CDR2 is SASEGT in the germline V gene. CDR3 in amino acids: CATRIGTSGIYEQYF. The DNA for the CDR3 is TGTGCCACCCGTATCGGGACTAGCGGAATCTACGAGCAGTACTTC.